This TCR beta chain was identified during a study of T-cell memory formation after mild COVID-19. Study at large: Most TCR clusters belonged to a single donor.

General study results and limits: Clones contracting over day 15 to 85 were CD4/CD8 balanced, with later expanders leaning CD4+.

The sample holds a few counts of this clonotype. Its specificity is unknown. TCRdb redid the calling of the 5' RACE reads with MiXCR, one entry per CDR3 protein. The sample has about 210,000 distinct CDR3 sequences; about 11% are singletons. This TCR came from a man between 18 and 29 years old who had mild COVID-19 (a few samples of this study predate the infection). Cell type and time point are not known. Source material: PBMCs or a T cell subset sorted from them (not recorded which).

CDR3 in DNA: TGCAGTGCTAGAGATGGACCGGCATGGACAGATACGCAGTATTTT. Protein: CSARDGPAWTDTQYF. The J gene is TRBJ2-3, the V gene TRBV20-1; D gene ambiguous. V gave up 0 bases and J gave up 3 bases, with 13 bases separating them. The CDR3 is 15 residues long. From germline, CDR1 is DFQATT and CDR2 SNEGSKA (reference sequence).